Listed here are 32 T cell receptor beta chains from one sample, sequenced in a study of blood T cell repertoires in COVID-19. The repertoire was sequenced with immunoSEQ multiplex PCR; TCRdb's copy has only in-frame clones and lacks some. The sample has fewer than 450,000 clones; around 88% are singletons. The sample comprised peripheral blood. All receptors derive from a woman between 50 and 59 years old with COVID-19, enrolled during active disease.

The V gene is TRBV6-2 or TRBV6-3, the J gene TRBJ1-2, with 9 bases aligning to TRBD1. The CDR3 length is 15 residues. Germline loops: CDR1 MNHEY, CDR2 SVGEGT. After removal of 6 bases from V and 8 bases from J, the junction contained 13 bases not matched to a gene. The CDR3 is CASSEIAGTGRGYTF. The CDR3 nucleotides are TGTGCCAGCAGCGAAATAGCCGGGACAGGGAGAGGCTACACCTTC.

CDR3 loop: CASSPHKGSGNTIYF. CDR3 coding DNA: TGTGCCAGCAGCCCTCACAAGGGGTCTGGAAACACCATATATTTT. This chain connects TRBV7-8 to TRBJ1-3; weak D call: TRBD1 (5 bases). This CDR3 has 15 residues. Germline V gene data show CDR1 as SGHVS and CDR2 as FQNEAQ. The ends were cut back, 5 bases at V and 1 base at J, with 12 bases in the middle. Full variable domain (rest looked up from reference TRBV7-8 and TRBJ1-3): GAGVSQSPRYKVAKRGQDVALRCDPISGHVSLFWYQQALGQGPEFLTYFQNEAQLDKSGLPSDRFFAERPEGSVSTLKIQRTQQEDSAVYLCASSPHKGSGNTIYFGEGSWLTVV.

The CDR3 is CASSLIGGAEAFF. The CDR3 DNA sequence: TGCGCCAGCAGCTTGATTGGAGGCGCTGAAGCTTTCTTT. The V gene is TRBV5-1, the J gene TRBJ1-1; unclear D gene. V was trimmed by 1 base and J by 6 bases, leaving 10 bases between them. Per germline, CDR1 SGHRS and CDR2 YFSETQ. CDR3 size: 13 residues.

This clone was found once. V is TRBV19 and J is TRBJ2-2; possibly TRBD2 for D (6 bases). Deletions cut 1 base from V and 7 bases from J, with 10 bases between. Germline-derived CDR1 and CDR2 are LNHDA and SQIVND (reference sequence). This CDR3 spans 14 amino acids. CDR3 sequence: CASSIAVGGGELFF. DNA of the CDR3: TGTGCCAGTAGTATAGCCGTGGGGGGCGGGGAGCTGTTTTTT.

The rearrangement uses TRBV5-5 and TRBJ1-1; 10 bases map to TRBD1. This CDR3 contains 15 residues. CDR1 is SGHKS, CDR2 YYEKEE, per germline (reference sequence). Trimming took 5 bases from V and 3 from J; bases not matched to a gene: 7. The CDR3 loop is CASRYDRGQYTEAFF. CDR3 bases: TGTGCCAGCAGATACGACAGGGGGCAATACACTGAAGCTTTCTTT.

The genes are TRBV30 and TRBJ2-1, with TRBD2 matching over 11 bases. CDR1 and CDR2 from the germline V gene are GTSNPN and SVGIG (reference sequence). This CDR3 contains 16 residues. The V and J ends lost 2 bases and 5 bases, in that order; junction bases with no gene match: 8. The CDR3 DNA reads as TGTGCCTGGAGTCGACCCTTAGCGGGGGGGGACAATGAGCAGTTCTTC. It codes for CAWSRPLAGGDNEQFF.

V usage is TRBV19 and J usage is TRBJ1-2; 9 bases agree with TRBD1. With 4 bases clipped from V and 8 bases from J, the junction kept 11 bases outside the gene matches. The CDR3 has 15 residues. Germline loops: CDR1 LNHDA, CDR2 SQIVND (reference sequence). The CDR3 DNA follows: TGTGCCAGTAGTACCCATCGGACAGGGGAGCGGGGCTACACCTTC. This sequence encodes CASSTHRTGERGYTF.

The rearrangement links TRBV10-2 to TRBJ1-2, with unresolved D. This CDR3 is built from 12 residues. Germline CDR1 is WSHSY and CDR2 is SAAADI. V was pared by 3 bases and J by 8 bases, with 10 bases between. The CDR3 DNA is TGCGCCAGCAGTGAAGAGGGTTCCGGCTACACCTTC. Residues: CASSEEGSGYTF.

The chain is built from TRBV5-1 and TRBJ1-2; TRBD1 matches at 7 bases. The J segment lost 3 bases and the V segment lost 8 bases, leaving 19 bases of the junction unmatched. This CDR3 is 17 amino acids long. Germline loops: CDR1 SGHRS, CDR2 YFSETQ. The CDR3 region is CASRGIPNRDRHYGYTF. CDR3 nucleotide sequence: TGCGCCAGTCGGGGAATACCTAACCGGGACAGACACTATGGCTACACCTTC.

The CDR3, as DNA: TGTGCCAGCTCACCTTTTCAGGCAAATCAGCCCCAGCATTTT. Its translation is CASSPFQANQPQHF. The V and J genes are TRBV18 and TRBJ1-5; D remains ambiguous. CDR3 size: 14 residues. V was shortened by 3 bases and J by 4 bases, with 10 bases between the two germline ends. Germline V CDR1 and CDR2: KGHSH, LQKENI.

The count of this clone is one. The chain links TRBV5-1 to TRBJ2-3; the match to TRBD2 covers 7 bases. Germline CDR1 reads SGHRS; CDR2 reads YFSETQ. This CDR3 is 16 amino acids long. With V trimmed by 4 bases and J by 0 bases, 8 bases remained unmatched. The CDR3 DNA is TGCGCCAGCAGCGGGGAGGGCAGGGCTAGCACAGATACGCAGTATTTT. This codes for CASSGEGRASTDTQYF.

The chain employs TRBV6-5 and TRBJ1-4, with D perhaps TRBD1 (6 bases). Germline V CDR1 and CDR2: MNHEY, SVGAGI. V was pared by 4 bases and J by 3 bases, with 12 bases between. The CDR3 is made up of 15 amino acids. The CDR3 here is CASSSSQGPNEKLFF. In nucleotides, the CDR3 is TGTGCCAGCAGTTCCTCACAGGGCCCTAATGAAAAACTGTTTTTT.

V is TRBV12-5 and J is TRBJ1-1; 7 nucleotides align to TRBD1. With 1 base clipped from V and 3 bases from J, the junction kept 5 bases outside the gene matches. The CDR3 runs 15 residues. The germline gives CDR1 LGHNT, CDR2 FRNRAP. The chain's CDR3 is CASGLDRGWDTEAFF. CDR3 in DNA: TGTGCTAGTGGTTTGGACAGGGGATGGGACACTGAAGCTTTCTTT.

Only one count was recorded for this clone. The chain has TRBV9 and TRBJ2-7, with a possible D match to TRBD1 (5 bases). In germline, CDR1 is SGDLS, CDR2 YYNGEE. The length of the CDR3 is 16 residues. Trimming removed 0 bases at V and 7 bases at J, with 20 bases between. The CDR3 loop is CASSVGGRAALEEQYF. As DNA, the CDR3 is TGTGCCAGCAGCGTAGGTGGCAGGGCCGCCCTGGAGGAGCAGTACTTC.

V is TRBV12-3 or TRBV12-4 and J is TRBJ1-1; a weak D match, TRBD1 (6 bases). Deletions cut 6 bases from V and 6 bases from J, with 11 bases between. This CDR3 has 12 residues. CDR3 nucleotide sequence: TGTGCCAGCAGCATAGGGGGTCCTGAAGCTTTCTTT. Its protein product is CASSIGGPEAFF.

Only one count was recorded for this clone. The rearrangement joins TRBV30 to TRBJ1-1, with D unclear. The V end was cut by 7 bases, the J end by 0 bases, with 12 bases between. The germline gives CDR1 GTSNPN, CDR2 SVGIG (reference sequence). The CDR3 covers 13 residues. The CDR3 bases are TGTGCCTTAATAGCCACGCTGAACACTGAAGCTTTCTTT. Amino acids: CALIATLNTEAFF. Using reference TRBV30 and TRBJ1-1 for the parts outside the CDR3, the full variable domain is SQTIHQWPATLVQPVGSPLSLECTVEGTSNPNLYWYRQAAGRGLQLLFYSVGIGQISSEVPQNLSASRPQDRQFILSSKKLLLSDSGFYLCALIATLNTEAFFGQGTRLTVV.

The chain employs TRBV19 and TRBJ2-2; tentatively, D is TRBD1 (5 bases). The CDR3 runs 14 residues. Trimming left V 6 bases short and J 2 bases short, with 10 bases between. Germline V CDR1 and CDR2: LNHDA, SQIVND (reference sequence). The chain's CDR3 is CASRQDTNTGELFF. The DNA for the CDR3 is TGTGCCAGTAGGCAGGACACTAACACCGGGGAGCTGTTTTTT.

This chain links TRBV7-2 with TRBJ1-2; the match to TRBD1 covers 8 bases. Per the germline V gene, CDR1 is SGHTA and CDR2 is FQGNSA. The CDR3 is made up of 15 amino acids. With V trimmed by 4 bases and J by 0 bases, 4 bases remained unmatched. The DNA of the CDR3 is TGTGCCAGCAGCTCCCAGACAGGGGCTAACTATGGCTACACCTTC. Its protein product is CASSSQTGANYGYTF.

The V gene is TRBV6-5, the J gene TRBJ1-4; 7 positions match TRBD1. The CDR3 runs to 14 residues. The germline V gene encodes CDR1 MNHEY and CDR2 SVGAGI. With V trimmed by 5 bases and J by 8 bases, 8 bases remained unmatched. CDR3 sequence: CASSRGTVTEKLFF. The CDR3, as DNA: TGTGCCAGCAGTAGAGGGACAGTTACAGAAAAACTGTTTTTT.

The rearrangement links TRBV7-9 to TRBJ1-4; D gene ambiguous. CDR1 and CDR2 (germline): SEHNR, FQNEAQ (reference sequence). CDR3 length: 14 residues. The ends were cut back, 2 bases at V and 4 bases at J, with 8 bases in the middle. CDR3 protein: CASSLQQNNEKLFF. CDR3 DNA: TGTGCCAGCAGCTTACAACAGAATAATGAAAAACTGTTTTTT.

The chain uses TRBV7-6 and TRBJ2-7, with 11 bases identical to TRBD2. CDR3 length: 15 residues. The V segment lost 5 bases and the J segment 2 bases; nucleotides outside the gene matches: 5. In germline, CDR1 is SGHVS, CDR2 FNYEAQ. In nucleotides, the CDR3 is TGTGCCAGCAGCCCTAGCGGGGGGCAAACCTACGAGCAGTACTTC. Protein: CASSPSGGQTYEQYF. The whole variable domain, filled in from reference TRBV7-6 and TRBJ2-7, reads GAGVSQSPRYKVTKRGQDVALRCDPISGHVSLYWYRQALGQGPEFLTYFNYEAQQDKSGLPNDRFSAERPEGSISTLTIQRTEQRDSAMYRCASSPSGGQTYEQYFGPGTRLTVT.

This chain uses TRBV7-3 with TRBJ2-3; D may be TRBD1 (6 bases). V gave up 0 bases and J gave up 2 bases, with 15 bases separating them. The CDR3 is 17 amino acids. CDR1 and CDR2 (germline): SGHTA, FQGTGA. In DNA, the CDR3 is TGTGCCAGCAGCTTAACGGTGGGGGCCGGGGTCACAGATACGCAGTATTTT. It specifies CASSLTVGAGVTDTQYF.

V usage is TRBV7-3 and J usage is TRBJ2-2; D is perhaps TRBD2 (6 bases). The germline CDR1 and CDR2 sequences are SGHTA and FQGTGA. With 2 bases removed from V and 1 base from J, the gap between germline ends came to 14 bases. This CDR3 region has 17 residues. The DNA for the CDR3 is TGTGCCAGCAGCTTAGGTCCGGAGGGGCTGAACACCGGGGAGCTGTTTTTT. Protein sequence: CASSLGPEGLNTGELFF. The full variable domain, completed using reference TRBV7-3 and TRBJ2-2, is GAGVSQTPSNKVTEKGKYVELRCDPISGHTALYWYRQSLGQGPEFLIYFQGTGAADDSGLPNDRFFAVRPEGSVSTLKIQRTERGDSAVYLCASSLGPEGLNTGELFFGEGSRLTVL.

This sequence joins TRBV3-1 (or the pseudogene TRBV3-2) and TRBJ2-5; D gene unclear. Germline CDR1 reads LGHDT; CDR2 reads YNNKEL (reference sequence). The ends were cut back, 4 bases at V and 4 bases at J, with 16 bases in the middle. The CDR3 is 15 amino acids. The CDR3 DNA reads TGTGCCAGCAGCCTAAATGTGGCAGGTCCAGAGACCCAGTACTTC. This translates into CASSLNVAGPETQYF.

The chain carries TRBV19 and TRBJ2-7, with 7 nucleotides matching TRBD1. The CDR3 is 15 amino acids. The germline V gene encodes CDR1 LNHDA and CDR2 SQIVND (reference sequence). J was trimmed by 1 base and V by 3 bases; bases with no gene match: 6. This CDR3 is CASSIQQGPSYEQYF. In nucleotides, the CDR3 is TGTGCCAGTAGTATCCAACAGGGGCCGTCCTACGAGCAGTACTTC. The full variable domain, in which reference TRBV19 and TRBJ2-7 provide the parts outside the CDR3, is DGGITQSPKYLFRKEGQNVTLSCEQNLNHDAMYWYRQDPGQGLRLIYYSQIVNDFQKGDIAEGYSVSREKKESFPLTVTSAQKNPTAFYLCASSIQQGPSYEQYFGPGTRLTVT.

V usage is TRBV11-3 and J usage is TRBJ1-4, with TRBD1 as a possible D gene (5 bases). The length of the CDR3 is 13 residues. Germline V gene sequence: CDR1 SGHNT, CDR2 YENEEA. Trimming pared 3 bases from V and 3 bases from J, leaving 5 bases between. The CDR3 reads CASSLGPNEKLFF. As DNA, the CDR3 is TGTGCCAGCAGCTTGGGGCCTAATGAAAAACTGTTTTTT.

The chain links TRBV7-3 to TRBJ2-2; perhaps TRBD2 as D (6 bases). Germline-derived CDR1 and CDR2 are SGHTA and FQGTGA. Trimming pared 5 bases from V and 1 base from J, leaving 14 bases between. The CDR3 has 16 residues. The CDR3 DNA reads as TGTGCCAGCAGCCCTCGACGGGGACTGAACACCGGGGAGCTGTTTTTT. Protein sequence: CASSPRRGLNTGELFF. Combining the CDR3 with reference TRBV7-3 and TRBJ2-2 gives the whole variable domain GAGVSQTPSNKVTEKGKYVELRCDPISGHTALYWYRQSLGQGPEFLIYFQGTGAADDSGLPNDRFFAVRPEGSVSTLKIQRTERGDSAVYLCASSPRRGLNTGELFFGEGSRLTVL.

The J gene is TRBJ1-2, the V gene TRBV27; D might be TRBD1 (6 bases). CDR1 and CDR2 from the germline V gene are MNHEY and SMNVEV (reference sequence). The CDR3 consists of 12 residues. Trimming cost V 5 bases and J 7 bases, with 11 bases left between them. The CDR3 nucleotides are TGTGCCAGCAGTATAAGGGGGAGTGGCTACACCTTC. Translation gives CASSIRGSGYTF.

The V and J genes are TRBV7-9 and TRBJ2-1; D possibly corresponds to TRBD2 (6 bases). The CDR3 has 13 residues. The germline V gene has CDR1 SEHNR and CDR2 FQNEAQ (reference sequence). V was cut by 5 bases and J by 8 bases, with 13 bases left in between. As DNA, the CDR3 is TGTGCCAGCAGCCGAACAGGAGGGCATGAGCAGTTCTTC. It codes for CASSRTGGHEQFF.

The genes are TRBV10-1 and TRBJ1-1; 7 bases match TRBD1. CDR3 length equals 15 residues. V was pared by 6 bases and J by 5 bases, with 12 bases of the junction left unmatched. Germline-derived CDR1 and CDR2 are WNHNN and SYGVQD (reference sequence). CDR3 bases: TGCGCCAGCAGACCGCGGACAGGCCAGAGGACTGAAGCTTTCTTT. Protein: CASRPRTGQRTEAFF.

The V gene is TRBV2, the J gene TRBJ1-2, with no clear D. The CDR3 has 16 amino acids. Germline CDR1 is SNHLY and CDR2 is FYNNEI. The ends were cut back, 6 bases at V and 0 bases at J, with 17 bases in the middle. CDR3 DNA: TGTGCCAGCAGCGAGGGTAGGGTTGGGGCTAACTATGGCTACACCTTC. Its translation is CASSEGRVGANYGYTF. Combining the CDR3 with reference TRBV2 and TRBJ1-2 gives the whole variable domain EPEVTQTPSHQVTQMGQEVILRCVPISNHLYFYWYRQILGQKVEFLVSFYNNEISEKSEIFDDQFSVERPDGSNFTLKIRSTKLEDSAMYFCASSEGRVGANYGYTFGSGTRLTVV.

V and J are TRBV5-5 and TRBJ1-5, with 8 bases that match TRBD1. This CDR3 is built from 15 residues. The junction had 3 bases not matched to a gene; V was cut back by 4 bases and J by 0 bases. The germline gives CDR1 SGHKS, CDR2 YYEKEE (reference sequence). The CDR3 DNA reads TGTGCCAGCAGCCCTGGACAGGGTAGCAATCAGCCCCAGCATTTT. This gives the protein CASSPGQGSNQPQHF.